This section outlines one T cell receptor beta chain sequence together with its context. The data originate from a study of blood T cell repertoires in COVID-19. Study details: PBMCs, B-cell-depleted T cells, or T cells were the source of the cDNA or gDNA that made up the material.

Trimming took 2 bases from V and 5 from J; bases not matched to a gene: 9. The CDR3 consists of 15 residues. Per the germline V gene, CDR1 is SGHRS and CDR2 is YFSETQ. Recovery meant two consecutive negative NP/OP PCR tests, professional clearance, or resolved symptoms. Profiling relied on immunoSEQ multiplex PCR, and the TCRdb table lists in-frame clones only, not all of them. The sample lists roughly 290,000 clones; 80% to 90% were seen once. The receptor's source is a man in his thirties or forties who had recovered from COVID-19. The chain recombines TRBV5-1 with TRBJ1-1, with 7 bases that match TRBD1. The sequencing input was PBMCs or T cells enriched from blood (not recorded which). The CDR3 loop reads CASSFFGTDGTEAFF. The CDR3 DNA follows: TGCGCCAGCAGCTTCTTTGGGACAGATGGGACTGAAGCTTTCTTT. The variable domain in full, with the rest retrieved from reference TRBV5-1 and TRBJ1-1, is KAGVTQTPRYLIKTRGQQVTLSCSPISGHRSVSWYQQTPGQGLQFLFEYFSETQRNKGNFPGRFSGRQFSNSRSEMNVSTLELGDSALYLCASSFFGTDGTEAFFGQGTRLTVV.